The 3 T cell receptor beta chains below were found in one sample sequenced in a study of blood T cell repertoires in COVID-19. Only in-frame clones appear in the TCRdb table, and some are missing; sequencing was by immunoSEQ multiplex PCR. The sample contains roughly 50,000 clones, about 91% of which appear only once. The sample consisted of peripheral blood. These TCRs come from a woman aged 60-70 years with active COVID-19.

This chain links TRBV10-3 with TRBJ2-3, with D perhaps TRBD1 (5 bases). The CDR3 runs 14 residues. Germline V CDR1 and CDR2: ENHRY, SYGVKD. Trimming shortened V by 4 bases and J by 1 base, and 9 bases separated the two germline ends. The CDR3 spells CAISAVRGTDTQYF. CDR3 DNA: TGTGCCATCAGTGCGGTCAGGGGCACAGATACGCAGTATTTT.

The chain's CDR3 is CASSRVGGEQFF. CDR3 nucleotide sequence: TGTGCCAGCAGTCGAGTGGGGGGTGAGCAGTTCTTC. V is TRBV6-2 or TRBV6-3 and J is TRBJ2-1; tentative D call: TRBD2 (6 bases). Germline CDR1 and CDR2: MNHEY and SVGEGT. CDR3 length: 12 amino acids. With 5 bases removed from V and 9 bases from J, the gap between germline ends came to 11 bases.

The chain couples TRBV5-6 to TRBJ1-4; 7 bases are shared with TRBD1. CDR3 length: 16 amino acids. Germline lookup yields CDR1 SGHDT and CDR2 YYEEEE. The V segment lost 4 bases and the J segment 0 bases; nucleotides outside the gene matches: 6. CDR3 DNA: TGTGCCAGCAGCGGACGGGACAGCGCAACTAATGAAAAACTGTTTTTT. Translation gives CASSGRDSATNEKLFF.